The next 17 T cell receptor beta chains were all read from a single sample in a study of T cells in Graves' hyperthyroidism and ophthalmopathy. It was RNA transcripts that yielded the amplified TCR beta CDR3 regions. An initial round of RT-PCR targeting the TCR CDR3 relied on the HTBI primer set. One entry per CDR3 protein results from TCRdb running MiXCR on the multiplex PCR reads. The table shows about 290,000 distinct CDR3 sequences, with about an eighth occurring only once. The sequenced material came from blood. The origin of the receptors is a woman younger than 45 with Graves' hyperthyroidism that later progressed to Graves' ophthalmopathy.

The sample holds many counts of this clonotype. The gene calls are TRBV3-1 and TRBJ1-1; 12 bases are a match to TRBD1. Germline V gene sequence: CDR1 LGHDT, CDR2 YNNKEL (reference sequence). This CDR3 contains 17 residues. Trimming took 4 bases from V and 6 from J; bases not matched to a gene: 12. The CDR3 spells CASSRHTYGTGGSEAFF. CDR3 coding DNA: TGTGCCAGCAGCCGGCACACTTACGGGACAGGGGGCTCTGAAGCTTTCTTT.

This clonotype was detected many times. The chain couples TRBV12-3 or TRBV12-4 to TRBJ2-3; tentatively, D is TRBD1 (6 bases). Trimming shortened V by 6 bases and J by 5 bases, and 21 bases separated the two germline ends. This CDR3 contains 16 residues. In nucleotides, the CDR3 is TGTGCCAGCAGCCCCGTCCGGGACACGAATCTAGATACGCAGTATTTT. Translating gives CASSPVRDTNLDTQYF.

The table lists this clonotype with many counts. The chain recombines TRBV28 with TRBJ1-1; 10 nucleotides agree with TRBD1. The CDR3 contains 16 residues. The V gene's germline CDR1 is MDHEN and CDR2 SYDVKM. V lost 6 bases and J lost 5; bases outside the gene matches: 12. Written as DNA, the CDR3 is TGTGCCAGCAGGGAGACGACAGGGGGCAAAAGAACTGAAGCTTTCTTT. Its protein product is CASRETTGGKRTEAFF.

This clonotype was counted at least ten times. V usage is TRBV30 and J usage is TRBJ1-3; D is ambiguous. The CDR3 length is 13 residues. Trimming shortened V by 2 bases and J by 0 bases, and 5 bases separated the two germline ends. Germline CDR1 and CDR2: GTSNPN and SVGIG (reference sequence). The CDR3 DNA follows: TGTGCCTGGAGTCCCGGCTCTGGAAACACCATATATTTT. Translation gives CAWSPGSGNTIYF.

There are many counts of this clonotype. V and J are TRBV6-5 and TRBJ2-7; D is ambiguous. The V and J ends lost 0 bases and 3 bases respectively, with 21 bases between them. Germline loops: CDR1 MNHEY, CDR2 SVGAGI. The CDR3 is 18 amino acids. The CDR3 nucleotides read TGTGCCAGCAGTTACTCGAGCATACCCGGGCCTGGAAGCTACGAGCAGTACTTC. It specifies CASSYSSIPGPGSYEQYF.

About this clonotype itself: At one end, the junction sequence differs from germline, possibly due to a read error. Here the CDR3 DNA reads TGTGCCGTCGGGACAGGCTTCTATGGCTACATCTTC. This translates into CAVGTGFYGYIF. This sequence joins TRBV19 and TRBJ1-2; 8 bases align to TRBD1. CDR1 is LNHDA, CDR2 SQIVND, per germline (reference sequence). This CDR3 is built from 12 residues.

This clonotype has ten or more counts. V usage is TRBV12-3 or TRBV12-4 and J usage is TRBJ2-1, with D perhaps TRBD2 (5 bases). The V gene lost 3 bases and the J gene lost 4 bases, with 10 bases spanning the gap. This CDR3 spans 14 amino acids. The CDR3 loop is CASSLEDRYNEQFF. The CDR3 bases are TGTGCCAGCAGTTTGGAGGACCGTTACAATGAGCAGTTCTTC.

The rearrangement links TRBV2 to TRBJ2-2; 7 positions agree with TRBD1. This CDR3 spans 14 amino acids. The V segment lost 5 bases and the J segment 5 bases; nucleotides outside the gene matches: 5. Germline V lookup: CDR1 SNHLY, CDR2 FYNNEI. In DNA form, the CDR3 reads TGTGCCAGCAGTTTGACAGGGAAGACCGGGGAGCTGTTTTTT. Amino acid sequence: CASSLTGKTGELFF.

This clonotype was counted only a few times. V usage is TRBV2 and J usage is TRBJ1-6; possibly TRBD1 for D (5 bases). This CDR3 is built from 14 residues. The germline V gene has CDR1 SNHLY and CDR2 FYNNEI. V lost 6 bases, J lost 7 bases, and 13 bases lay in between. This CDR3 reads CASRGRGWNSPLHF. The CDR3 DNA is TGTGCCAGCAGGGGACGGGGGTGGAATTCACCCCTCCACTTT.

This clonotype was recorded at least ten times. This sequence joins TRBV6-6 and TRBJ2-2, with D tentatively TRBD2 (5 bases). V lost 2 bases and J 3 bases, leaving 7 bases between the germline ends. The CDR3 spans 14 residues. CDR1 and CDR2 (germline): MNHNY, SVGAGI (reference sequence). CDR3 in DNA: TGTGCCAGCAGTTACGGGGAGTACACCGGGGAGCTGTTTTTT. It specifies CASSYGEYTGELFF.

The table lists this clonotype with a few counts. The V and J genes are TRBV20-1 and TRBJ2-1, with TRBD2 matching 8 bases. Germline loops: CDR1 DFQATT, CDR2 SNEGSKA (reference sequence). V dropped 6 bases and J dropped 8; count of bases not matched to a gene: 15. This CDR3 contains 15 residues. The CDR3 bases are TGCAGTGCCTCATCTGGAGCGGGAGTGAAAGATGAGCAGTTCTTC. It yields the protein CSASSGAGVKDEQFF.

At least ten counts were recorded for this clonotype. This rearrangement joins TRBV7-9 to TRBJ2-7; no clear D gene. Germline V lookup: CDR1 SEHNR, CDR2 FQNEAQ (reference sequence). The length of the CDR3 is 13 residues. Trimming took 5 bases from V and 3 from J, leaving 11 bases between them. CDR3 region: CASSAIGRYEQYF. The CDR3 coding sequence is TGTGCCAGCAGCGCGATTGGACGCTACGAGCAGTACTTC.

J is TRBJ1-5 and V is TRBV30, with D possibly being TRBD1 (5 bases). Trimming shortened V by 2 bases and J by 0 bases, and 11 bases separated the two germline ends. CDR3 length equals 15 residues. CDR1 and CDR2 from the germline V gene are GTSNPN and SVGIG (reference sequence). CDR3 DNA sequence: TGTGCCTGGAGTCCGGGGACGTATAGCAATCAGCCCCAGCATTTT. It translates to CAWSPGTYSNQPQHF.

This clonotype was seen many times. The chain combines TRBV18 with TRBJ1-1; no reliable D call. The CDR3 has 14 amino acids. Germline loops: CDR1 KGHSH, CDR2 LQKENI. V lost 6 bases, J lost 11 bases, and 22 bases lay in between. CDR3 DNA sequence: TGTGCCAGCTCCAAACCGGGAGCCAGGACGAATGCTTTCTTT. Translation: CASSKPGARTNAFF.

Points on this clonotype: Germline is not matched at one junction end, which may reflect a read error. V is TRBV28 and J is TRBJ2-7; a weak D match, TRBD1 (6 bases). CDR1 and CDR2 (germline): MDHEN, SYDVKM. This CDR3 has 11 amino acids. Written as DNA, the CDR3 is TGTGCCAGTTCAACAGGGTACGGGCAGTACTTC. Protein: CASSTGYGQYF.

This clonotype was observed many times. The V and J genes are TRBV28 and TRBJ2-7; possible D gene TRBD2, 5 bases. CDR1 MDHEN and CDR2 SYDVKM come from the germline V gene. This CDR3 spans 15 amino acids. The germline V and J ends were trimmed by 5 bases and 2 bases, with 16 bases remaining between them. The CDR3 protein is CASSAFGLRTYEQYF. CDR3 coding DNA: TGTGCCAGCAGTGCCTTCGGACTCCGGACCTACGAGCAGTACTTC. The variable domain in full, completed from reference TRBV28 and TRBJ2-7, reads DVKVTQSSRYLVKRTGEKVFLECVQDMDHENMFWYRQDPGLGLRLIYFSYDVKMKEKGDIPEGYSVSREKKERFSLILESASTNQTSMYLCASSAFGLRTYEQYFGPGTRLTVT.

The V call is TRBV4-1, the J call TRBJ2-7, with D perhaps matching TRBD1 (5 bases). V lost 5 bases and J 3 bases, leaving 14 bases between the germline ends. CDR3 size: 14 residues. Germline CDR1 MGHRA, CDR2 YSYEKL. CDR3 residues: CASSKRTYNYEQYF. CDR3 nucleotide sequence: TGCGCCAGCAGCAAGAGGACATACAACTACGAGCAGTACTTC.